This is a list of T cell receptor beta chains from one sample in a study of memory B cells and T cells in multiple sclerosis. Sequenced by immunoSEQ multiplex PCR; TCRdb stores in-frame clones only, minus some. This repertoire shows about 7,600 clones, about three fifths found once; its top ten account for 30% to 35%. The sample comprised memory (CD45RO+) CD8+ T cells from blood. The receptors come from a human donor with multiple sclerosis. CDR3s leave out the opening cysteine and the closing phenylalanine or tryptophan. D genes are given only for firm matches.

D,V,J,CDR3
.,TRBV11-2,TRBJ2-1,ASSIPLGVQF
.,TRBV7-2,TRBJ1-2,ASSPRGGNYGYT
TRBD1,TRBV7-6,TRBJ2-1,ASSRQGSGNEQF
TRBD1,TRBV7-8,TRBJ2-7,ASSLVAVTGGFYEQY
.,TRBV5-4,TRBJ1-2,ASSAEGVYGYT
TRBD2,TRBV6-1,TRBJ2-7,ASSGLAGANYEQY
.,TRBV10-3,TRBJ2-3,AISERGSTDTQY
.,TRBV13,TRBJ2-7,ASSLDSSHEQY
TRBD1,TRBV19,TRBJ2-1,ASTPTGSSYNEQF
TRBD1,TRBV27,TRBJ1-1,ASSLLGQGGTEAF
TRBD1,TRBV28,TRBJ1-2,ASSLRTGYRGYGYT
.,TRBV7-3,TRBJ2-1,ASSPEPNNEQF
.,TRBV30,TRBJ2-6,PWSVPAGNGENVLT
.,TRBV5-6,TRBJ1-1,ASSLYRDPEAF
.,TRBV9,TRBJ1-6,ASSVVEGDNSPLH
.,TRBV4-2,TRBJ1-6,ASSPGGQNSPLH
TRBD1,TRBV5-1,TRBJ2-1,ASSFRTGIYNEQF
TRBD2,TRBV28,TRBJ2-5,ASSLLAGGPPQY
TRBD1,TRBV7-9,TRBJ1-1,ASSQGVEAF
TRBD2,TRBV9,TRBJ2-3,ASSGGGGSSADTQY
.,TRBV27,TRBJ2-1,ASSPRLSSYNEQF
TRBD1,TRBV28,TRBJ1-5,ASSYGPRQGFGNQPQH
.,TRBV5-1,TRBJ1-1,ASSWGGKETEAF
TRBD1,TRBV7-7,TRBJ2-2,ASSWTGNTGELF
TRBD2,TRBV29-1,TRBJ2-1,SVYGLLAEYNEQF
.,TRBV27,TRBJ1-4,ASSEGATNEKLF
.,TRBV4-1,TRBJ2-1,ASSKQGNNEQF
TRBD1,TRBV19,TRBJ1-5,ASSITGQGLGQPQH
TRBD2,TRBV6-5,TRBJ2-2,ASSTTSPLGGELF
.,TRBV18,TRBJ2-3,ASSPRDTRRTDTQY